These 18 T cell receptor beta chains share one sample of origin, sequenced in a study of T cells in Graves' hyperthyroidism and ophthalmopathy. Amplification of TCR beta CDR3 regions used RNA as the template. With the HTBI primer set, the TCR CDR3 went through a first round of RT-PCR. TCRdb passed the multiplex PCR reads through MiXCR, listing each CDR3 protein once. The sample yields around 500,000 distinct CDR3 sequences, around 13% seen once. The sequenced sample consisted of blood. These receptors all stem from a woman aged 35 to 49 with Graves' hyperthyroidism.

J is TRBJ2-5 and V is TRBV2; 16 bases match TRBD2. CDR3 length: 18 residues. Trimming removed 6 bases from V and 4 bases from J; junction bases left unmatched: 11. The germline gives CDR1 SNHLY, CDR2 FYNNEI. The CDR3 loop is CASSGPGTSGRDLETQYF. CDR3 sequence (DNA): TGTGCCAGCAGCGGTCCCGGGACTAGCGGGAGGGACCTAGAGACCCAGTACTTC.

This clonotype was observed at least ten times. The chain carries TRBV28 and TRBJ2-1; 10 nucleotides line up with TRBD1. Germline CDR1 and CDR2: MDHEN and SYDVKM. After removal of 2 bases from V and 9 bases from J, the junction contained 10 bases not matched to a gene. The CDR3 contains 16 residues. The CDR3 nucleotides are TGTGCCAGCAGTTTAAAGGGACAGGGGATTTTGGTTGAGCAGTTCTTC. Translating gives CASSLKGQGILVEQFF.

This clonotype was counted a few times. The rearrangement uses TRBV5-8 and TRBJ2-2; D uncertain. Germline CDR1 is SGHTS and CDR2 is YDEGEE. CDR3 length: 13 residues. V lost 4 bases and J lost 3, with 7 bases in between. CDR3 bases: TGTGCCAGCAGCCGCAAAGACACCGGGGAGCTGTTTTTT. This translates into CASSRKDTGELFF.

This rearrangement joins TRBV4-2 to TRBJ2-1; TRBD2 agrees at 14 bases. Per germline, CDR1 LGHNA and CDR2 YNFKEQ. This CDR3 contains 19 residues. The V gene end was trimmed by 3 bases and the J gene end by 1 base; junction bases not matched to a gene: 8. The CDR3: CASSHGTSGSLGSYNEQFF. Written as DNA, the CDR3 is TGTGCCAGCAGCCACGGGACTAGCGGGAGCCTAGGGTCCTACAATGAGCAGTTCTTC.

This clonotype occurred many times. The rearrangement uses TRBV28 and TRBJ1-1; no firm D call. Germline V gives CDR1 MDHEN, CDR2 SYDVKM. Deletions cut 3 bases from V and 0 bases from J, with 14 bases between. The CDR3 covers 16 residues. CDR3 DNA: TGTGCCAGCAGTTTCTACTCCGGCCGCCTGAACACTGAAGCTTTCTTT. Translation gives CASSFYSGRLNTEAFF.

There are a few counts of this clonotype. The chain carries TRBV2 and TRBJ1-1, with TRBD1 matching over 7 bases. Germline CDR1 SNHLY, CDR2 FYNNEI. V shed 7 bases, J shed 5 bases, and the junction held 16 bases outside the gene matches. This CDR3 region has 16 residues. Written as DNA, the CDR3 is TGTGCCAGCATTCCTGACAGGGAGGCGGTTTCGACTGAAGCTTTCTTT. Its translation: CASIPDREAVSTEAFF.

This clonotype was observed a few times. The rearrangement joins TRBV9 to TRBJ1-5; D perhaps matches TRBD1 (6 bases). The V and J ends lost 3 bases and 0 bases respectively, with 19 bases between them. Germline values: CDR1 SGDLS, CDR2 YYNGEE. The length of the CDR3 is 18 residues. CDR3 sequence: CASSEGTGQFNSNQPQHF. In DNA form, the CDR3 reads TGTGCCAGCAGCGAGGGGACGGGACAATTCAATAGCAATCAGCCCCAGCATTTT. The full variable domain, rest sourced from reference TRBV9 and TRBJ1-5, is DSGVTQTPKHLITATGQRVTLRCSPRSGDLSVYWYQQSLDQGLQFLIQYYNGEERAKGNILERFSAQQFPDLHSELNLSSLELGDSALYFCASSEGTGQFNSNQPQHFGDGTRLSIL.

Points on this clonotype: Being one base from a much bigger clone, this may be a read error. The chain is built from TRBV29-1 and TRBJ1-5; D possibly corresponds to TRBD1 (5 bases). The V end lost 4 bases, the J end lost 8 bases, and 15 bases lay between the germline ends. Germline V gene lookup returns CDR1 SQVTM and CDR2 ANQGSEA. This CDR3 contains 13 residues. The CDR3 reads CSVASDKGKPQHF. CDR3 in DNA: TGCAGCGTTGCATCGGACAAGGGTAAGCCCCAGCATTTT.

This clonotype was seen ten or more times. The CDR3 is CASSHFPEQGIAGELFF. CDR3 bases: TGTGCCAGCAGCCATTTTCCAGAACAGGGAATCGCCGGGGAGCTGTTTTTT. The V and J genes are TRBV11-2 and TRBJ2-2; possibly TRBD1 for D (6 bases). Trimming pared 5 bases from V and 6 bases from J, leaving 22 bases between. The CDR3 has 17 amino acids. The germline gives CDR1 SGHAT, CDR2 FQNNGV.

J is TRBJ2-5 and V is TRBV28; 7 bases agree with TRBD1. There are 19 residues in the CDR3. The junction had 22 bases not matched to a gene; V was cut back by 0 bases and J by 9 bases. In germline, CDR1 is MDHEN, CDR2 SYDVKM. CDR3: CASSLWYRDSLIQEMAQYF. The CDR3 bases are TGTGCCAGCAGTTTATGGTACCGGGACAGCCTAATCCAAGAGATGGCCCAGTACTTC.

This clonotype came up many times. The gene calls are TRBV2 and TRBJ2-7; 7 bases match TRBD1. CDR1 and CDR2 (germline): SNHLY, FYNNEI. V shed 5 bases and J 4 bases; nucleotides not matched to a gene: 11. The CDR3 runs to 15 residues. CDR3 DNA: TGTGCCAGCAGTAAGGTATCGGGACAGACGTACGAGCAGTACTTC. Its translation: CASSKVSGQTYEQYF.

This clonotype showed up many times. The rearrangement uses TRBV3-1 and TRBJ1-1; D not certain. The CDR3 is made up of 13 amino acids. V lost 4 bases and J 1 base, leaving 7 bases between the germline ends. Germline V gene lookup returns CDR1 LGHDT and CDR2 YNNKEL (reference sequence). The CDR3 DNA sequence: TGTGCCAGCAGCCCGTTACAGAACACTGAAGCTTTCTTT. As protein: CASSPLQNTEAFF.

A few counts support this clonotype. The gene calls are TRBV24-1 and TRBJ2-5; 11 positions match TRBD2. Germline CDR1 reads KGHDR; CDR2 reads SFDVKD. V dropped 9 bases and J dropped 0; count of bases not matched to a gene: 8. The CDR3 spans 16 residues. The CDR3 protein is CATGGGTSGNQETQYF. The CDR3 nucleotides read TGTGCCACCGGCGGCGGGACTAGCGGCAACCAAGAGACCCAGTACTTC.

The chain carries TRBV9 and TRBJ2-2; 7 bases match TRBD2. Looked up from germline, CDR1 is SGDLS and CDR2 is YYNGEE. With 3 bases clipped from V and 0 bases from J, the junction kept 8 bases outside the gene matches. This CDR3 is 17 amino acids long. Here the CDR3 DNA reads TGTGCCAGCAGCGGCCGTCTAGCGGAACCGAACACCGGGGAGCTGTTTTTT. Residues: CASSGRLAEPNTGELFF.

This clonotype was seen ten or more times. This rearrangement joins TRBV20-1 to TRBJ2-7; D remains ambiguous. Germline assignment: CDR1 DFQATT and CDR2 SNEGSKA (reference sequence). V dropped 4 bases and J dropped 2 bases, with 15 bases sitting between them. This CDR3 has 14 amino acids. In DNA, the CDR3 is TGCAGTGCTAAAATATCATCCGGGCCCTACGAGCAGTACTTC. This codes for CSAKISSGPYEQYF.

This clonotype was detected many times. This sequence joins TRBV3-1 and TRBJ1-1; 10 bases line up with TRBD1. The CDR3 length is 16 residues. Trimming removed 4 bases from V and 5 bases from J; junction bases left unmatched: 10. Germline V gene data show CDR1 as LGHDT and CDR2 as YNNKEL (reference sequence). CDR3 in DNA: TGTGCCAGCAGCCTGGGACAGGGGTCCCTCAGGACTGAAGCTTTCTTT. Its translation is CASSLGQGSLRTEAFF.

In this sample, this clonotype turned up many times. The chain is built from TRBV5-1 and TRBJ2-1; 14 bases map to TRBD2. Germline V gene lookup returns CDR1 SGHRS and CDR2 YFSETQ. V shed 0 bases and J 7 bases; nucleotides not matched to a gene: 6. The CDR3 contains 17 residues. The CDR3 is CASSLEGLAGVSNEQFF. The CDR3 region has the DNA TGCGCCAGCAGCTTGGAGGGACTAGCGGGAGTGAGTAATGAGCAGTTCTTC.

This clonotype was seen repeatedly, ten times or more. This chain connects TRBV7-2 to TRBJ2-5; the D call may be TRBD1 or TRBD2 (5 bases each). The ends were cut back, 8 bases at V and 5 bases at J, with 15 bases in the middle. The CDR3 loop spans 13 amino acids. Germline V gene sequence: CDR1 SGHTA, CDR2 FQGNSA. For the CDR3, the DNA is TGTGCCAGCGGATGGGGGATTACGGAGACCCAGTACTTC. This codes for CASGWGITETQYF.